Listed below are T cell receptor beta chains from one sample, sequenced in a study of T cell clonotyping in hematopoietic cell transplantation. Repertoires were generated with immunoSEQ multiplex PCR, while TCRdb's copy carries only in-frame clones and drops some. The data show more than 10,000 clones, about 93% seen once. The sample consisted of peripheral blood mononuclear cells. The receptors derive from a man younger than 45 in good health. Some clones in this sample may be carry-over from other donors' samples. The CDR3 runs from the conserved cysteine through the conserved F or W. Each record gives: J gene, V gene, CDR3 protein.

j_call: TRBJ2-1; v_call: TRBV2; cdr3_aa: CASTSSGSRGEQFF
j_call: TRBJ1-2; v_call: TRBV6-5; cdr3_aa: CASSYSDRANGYTF
j_call: TRBJ1-2; v_call: TRBV30; cdr3_aa: CASEGSGLPF
j_call: TRBJ1-1; v_call: TRBV11-2; cdr3_aa: CASSKNSGHRNTEAFF
j_call: TRBJ2-5; v_call: TRBV23-1; cdr3_aa: CASSQREVKGPETQYF
j_call: TRBJ2-5; v_call: TRBV30; cdr3_aa: CAWEQGREETQYF
j_call: TRBJ2-2; v_call: TRBV4-1; cdr3_aa: CASSQGLAGAGELFF
j_call: TRBJ2-5; v_call: TRBV5-1; cdr3_aa: CASSLAMGQGGETQYF
j_call: TRBJ2-2; v_call: TRBV27; cdr3_aa: CASTLGSFGELFF
j_call: TRBJ2-5; v_call: TRBV6-6; cdr3_aa: CASSPLAGGRETQYF
j_call: TRBJ1-2; v_call: TRBV29-1; cdr3_aa: CSALGTGGSYGYTF
j_call: TRBJ2-7; v_call: TRBV30; cdr3_aa: CASGEQYF
j_call: TRBJ1-1; v_call: TRBV6-5; cdr3_aa: CASSHQGGTEAFF
j_call: TRBJ1-1; v_call: TRBV9; cdr3_aa: CASSVMETGGSAFF
j_call: TRBJ1-1; v_call: TRBV11-2; cdr3_aa: CASSLEGRLNTEAFF
j_call: TRBJ1-2; v_call: TRBV9; cdr3_aa: CASSAREGWDGYTF
j_call: TRBJ1-2; v_call: TRBV30; cdr3_aa: CAWSLTYYGYTF
j_call: TRBJ2-1; v_call: TRBV14; cdr3_aa: CASSRLTSGGTNEQFF
j_call: TRBJ2-5; v_call: TRBV4-1; cdr3_aa: CASSQDFTGGQETQYF
j_call: TRBJ1-1; v_call: TRBV6-5; cdr3_aa: CASSLEGQYEAFF
j_call: TRBJ1-5; v_call: TRBV5-6; cdr3_aa: CASSLVGSGQPQHF
j_call: TRBJ2-1; v_call: TRBV6-6; cdr3_aa: CATGGTINEQFF
j_call: TRBJ1-2; v_call: TRBV29-1; cdr3_aa: CSVDLIPGANYSGGYTF
j_call: TRBJ1-2; v_call: TRBV19; cdr3_aa: CASSRQTGEKGGYTF
j_call: TRBJ1-1; v_call: TRBV19; cdr3_aa: CASSTAGANTEAFF
j_call: TRBJ1-6; v_call: TRBV9; cdr3_aa: CASSVGDRGEQSPLHF
j_call: TRBJ2-3; v_call: TRBV19; cdr3_aa: CASSMSDRVRDTQYF
j_call: TRBJ1-2; v_call: TRBV2; cdr3_aa: CASSGAANYGYTF
j_call: TRBJ2-7; v_call: TRBV4-3; cdr3_aa: CASSQDPHRFSYEQYF
j_call: TRBJ2-4; v_call: TRBV19; cdr3_aa: CATADGSRNIQYF
j_call: TRBJ1-2; v_call: TRBV6-5; cdr3_aa: CASSRSRGGYTF
j_call: TRBJ2-7; v_call: TRBV30; cdr3_aa: CAWSLAGGPYEQYF
j_call: TRBJ1-2; v_call: TRBV23-1; cdr3_aa: CASSPGRGFYGYTF
j_call: TRBJ1-1; v_call: TRBV4-1; cdr3_aa: CASSLQLGEAFF
j_call: TRBJ1-1; v_call: TRBV29-1; cdr3_aa: CSVEDRRGTEAFF
j_call: TRBJ1-4; v_call: TRBV9; cdr3_aa: CASSVSADEKLFF
j_call: TRBJ1-1; v_call: TRBV6-6; cdr3_aa: CASRGGGTEAFF
j_call: TRBJ1-1; v_call: TRBV9; cdr3_aa: CASSFRVGTEAFF
j_call: TRBJ1-1; v_call: TRBV6-5; cdr3_aa: CASSSGGWGTEAFF
j_call: TRBJ2-1; v_call: TRBV7-9; cdr3_aa: CASSLDGRSYNEQFF
j_call: TRBJ2-3; v_call: TRBV5-1; cdr3_aa: CASSLATDTQYF
j_call: TRBJ2-7; v_call: TRBV7-7; cdr3_aa: CASSPNVGSGSYEQYF
j_call: TRBJ1-5; v_call: TRBV6-1; cdr3_aa: CASIAGYSNQPQHF
j_call: TRBJ1-1; v_call: TRBV2; cdr3_aa: CASGEGSPTAFF
j_call: TRBJ2-7; v_call: TRBV4-3; cdr3_aa: CASSQEVTGQYYEQYF
j_call: TRBJ2-1; v_call: TRBV5-6; cdr3_aa: CASSLGQGNEQFF
j_call: TRBJ1-5; v_call: TRBV30; cdr3_aa: CAWSGGGVRNQPQHF
j_call: TRBJ2-1; v_call: TRBV19; cdr3_aa: CASSGATGLSTGGQFF
j_call: TRBJ2-5; v_call: TRBV27; cdr3_aa: CASSSPKGGGQETQYF
j_call: TRBJ2-7; v_call: TRBV5-4; cdr3_aa: CASSQLGSYEQYF
j_call: TRBJ2-7; v_call: TRBV9; cdr3_aa: CASSPQAGSSYEQYF